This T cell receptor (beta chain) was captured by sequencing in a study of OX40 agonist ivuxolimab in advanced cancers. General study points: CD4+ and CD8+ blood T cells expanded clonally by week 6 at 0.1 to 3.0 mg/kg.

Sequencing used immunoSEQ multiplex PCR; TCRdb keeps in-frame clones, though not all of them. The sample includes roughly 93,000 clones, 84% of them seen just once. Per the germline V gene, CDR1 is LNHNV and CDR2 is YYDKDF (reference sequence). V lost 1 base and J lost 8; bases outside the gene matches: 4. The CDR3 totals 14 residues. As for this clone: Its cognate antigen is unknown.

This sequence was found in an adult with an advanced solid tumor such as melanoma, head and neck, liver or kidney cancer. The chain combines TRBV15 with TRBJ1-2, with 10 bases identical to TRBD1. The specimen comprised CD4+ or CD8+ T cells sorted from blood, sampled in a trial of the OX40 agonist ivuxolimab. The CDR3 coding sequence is TGTGCCACCAGCAGAGCCGGGACAGGGGCGGGCTACACCTTC. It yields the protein CATSRAGTGAGYTF.